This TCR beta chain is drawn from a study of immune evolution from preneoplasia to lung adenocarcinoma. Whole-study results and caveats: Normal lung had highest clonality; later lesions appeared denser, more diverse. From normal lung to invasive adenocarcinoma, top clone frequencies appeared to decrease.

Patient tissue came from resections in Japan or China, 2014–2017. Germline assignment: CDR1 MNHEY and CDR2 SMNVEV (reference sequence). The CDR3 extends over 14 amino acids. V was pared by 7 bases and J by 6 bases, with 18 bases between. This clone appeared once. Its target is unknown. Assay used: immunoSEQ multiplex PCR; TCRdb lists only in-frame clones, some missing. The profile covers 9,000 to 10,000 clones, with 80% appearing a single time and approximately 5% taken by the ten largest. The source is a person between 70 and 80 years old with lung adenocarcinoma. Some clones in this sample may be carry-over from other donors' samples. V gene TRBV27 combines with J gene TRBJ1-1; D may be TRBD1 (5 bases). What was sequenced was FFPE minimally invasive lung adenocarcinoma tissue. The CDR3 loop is CASIKLGVVPEAFF. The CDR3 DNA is TGTGCCAGCATAAAGTTAGGGGTTGTCCCTGAAGCTTTCTTT.